This TCR beta chain originates from a study of blood T cell repertoires in COVID-19. Overall study context: COVID-19 samples collected from the United States, Italy and Spain covered acute and convalescent phases.

Generated by immunoSEQ multiplex PCR, the TCRdb table keeps only in-frame clones and is missing some. The sample includes about 110,000 clones, 76% seen only once; the top ten take 6.2%. In germline, CDR1 is SGHRS, CDR2 YFSETQ. The CDR3 spans 14 residues. V was clipped by 3 bases and J by 2 bases, with 9 bases between them. Sequenced: peripheral blood. This chain uses TRBV5-1 with TRBJ1-5; maybe TRBD1 (6 bases). The clonotype was recovered from an elderly man with COVID-19, enrolled during active disease. The CDR3: CASSSQGGNQPQHF. The DNA for the CDR3 is TGCGCCAGCAGCTCACAGGGAGGCAATCAGCCCCAGCATTTT. The variable domain in full, completed from reference TRBV5-1 and TRBJ1-5, reads KAGVTQTPRYLIKTRGQQVTLSCSPISGHRSVSWYQQTPGQGLQFLFEYFSETQRNKGNFPGRFSGRQFSNSRSEMNVSTLELGDSALYLCASSSQGGNQPQHFGDGTRLSIL.